Listed below are T cell receptor beta chains from one sample, sequenced in a study of blood T cells in healthy people across ages. TCRdb used MiXCR to reprocess the 5' RACE reads, holding one entry per CDR3 protein. The sample shows hundreds of thousands of distinct CDR3 sequences, roughly 46% of them seen only once. The sequenced sample was blood. The receptors originated from an elderly man in good health. The conserved cysteine and the conserved F or W are not part of the CDR3 here. Size values are once, few and many counts, or a class for expanded clones, and some rows have none.

CDR3,V,length,size,J
ASSLGGWNEQF,TRBV9,11,many,TRBJ2-1
ASSQAEGGTSGANVLT,TRBV4-1,16,many,TRBJ2-6
ASSQDPASGHNEQF,TRBV14,14,-,TRBJ2-1
ASSQRTGGRASTDTQY,TRBV7-3,16,-,TRBJ2-3
SAEGSAGGPYGYT,TRBV20-1,13,few,TRBJ1-2
ASSPIRDGTDTQY,TRBV7-9,13,-,TRBJ2-3
ASRNMVGQETQY,TRBV6-6,12,-,TRBJ2-5
ASSPGAKETQY,TRBV5-1,11,-,TRBJ2-5
AWSGRWASFSEQY,TRBV30,13,-,TRBJ2-7
SVGQGILYEQY,TRBV29-1,11,-,TRBJ2-7
SVENLPYEQY,TRBV29-1,10,few,TRBJ2-7
ASRNSTDMQY,TRBV12-3/TRBV12-4,10,once,TRBJ2-3
ATRLTYSGANVLT,TRBV2,13,-,TRBJ2-6
ASSRNLETQY,TRBV7-2,10,-,TRBJ2-5
ASSGGAISYNEQF,TRBV11-1,13,-,TRBJ2-1
ASSARGAETQY,TRBV7-2,11,-,TRBJ2-5
ASSLGASGSGTDTQY,TRBV28,15,few,TRBJ2-3
SARDSGGVQEQF,TRBV20-1,12,few,TRBJ2-1
SATPPGIDTQY,TRBV20-1,11,few,TRBJ2-3
ASSLTGDSSGANVLT,TRBV6-1,15,-,TRBJ2-6
ASSLVGTSVNEQF,TRBV7-2,13,few,TRBJ2-1
ASSFPGTSFYTDTQY,TRBV28,15,few,TRBJ2-3
ASSPTGPSGANVLT,TRBV6-5,14,few,TRBJ2-6
ASSSARDRGRETQY,TRBV28,14,-,TRBJ2-5
SARRAGGNYEQY,TRBV20-1,12,many,TRBJ2-7
ASRNPRPSSYNEQF,TRBV6-1,14,-,TRBJ2-1
TSSSTTGAYEQY,TRBV7-2,12,-,TRBJ2-7
ASSQDNRVGEQY,TRBV4-2,12,-,TRBJ2-7
ASSREEGGDTQY,TRBV4-2,12,-,TRBJ2-3
ASSGGTGVGAKNIQY,TRBV7-3,15,-,TRBJ2-4
ASSLTSGGNNEQY,TRBV7-3,13,-,TRBJ2-5
ASSLRDRGNQPQH,TRBV7-2,13,-,TRBJ1-5
ASSIGTNTGELF,TRBV7-2,12,-,TRBJ2-2
ASSPTEGSSYNEQF,TRBV28,14,few,TRBJ2-1
ASSLVTSGPYNEQF,TRBV7-9,14,-,TRBJ2-1
ASSPTSGGANEQF,TRBV14,13,few,TRBJ2-1
ATSDPTGSNQPQH,TRBV24-1,13,few,TRBJ1-5
ASSLGPGGSSYEQY,TRBV5-1,14,few,TRBJ2-7
ASSLSGAINEQF,TRBV7-3,12,-,TRBJ2-1
ASSLLPHYGYT,TRBV5-6,11,-,TRBJ1-2
ASSIAGEQF,TRBV12-3/TRBV12-4,9,few,TRBJ2-1
ASSMQIFNEQY,TRBV19,11,-,TRBJ2-7
ASSPHVDRLYGTEQY,TRBV12-3/TRBV12-4,15,-,TRBJ2-7
TSSDNSNNEQF,TRBV6-4,11,once,TRBJ2-1
ASRRDKNTEAF,TRBV15,11,-,TRBJ1-1
ASSLSSYEQF,TRBV7-9,10,few,TRBJ2-1
ASRSGQRIETQY,TRBV5-1,12,-,TRBJ2-5
NVRTTDTQY,TRBV29-1,9,-,TRBJ2-3
ASRIGGGYTDTQY,TRBV28,13,few,TRBJ2-3
ASSLEIQYEQY,TRBV7-2,11,many,TRBJ2-7
ASSLDGQGDDEQF,TRBV7-2,13,few,TRBJ2-1
AWSVSRNEQY,TRBV30,10,few,TRBJ2-7
ASSSGTSEETQY,TRBV6-6,12,few,TRBJ2-5
AGPPPYNEQY,TRBV2,10,-,-